This paragraph reports one T cell receptor (beta chain). Its target is unknown. An end of the junction does not agree with germline; a read error may underlie this. The CDR3 covers 14 residues. Germline V lookup: CDR1 SGHTS, CDR2 YDEGEE. This entry comes from a study of cytomegalovirus exposure and HLA in healthy donors. Study outcomes and limitations: Researchers reported from a later analysis that most CMV-associated TCR beta chains appeared HLA-restricted. Based on reports, TCR beta sequences accurately predicted HLA-A and HLA-B alleles for most subjects. Donors were assumed by presence/absence analyses to have roughly uniform sequencing depth.

13 Jbeta primers and 60 Vbeta primers were used for the PCR. Only in-frame clones appear in the TCRdb table, and some are missing; sequencing was by immunoSEQ multiplex PCR. The repertoire holds 100,000 to 150,000 clones, with around 85% as singletons. This chain connects TRBV5-8 to TRBJ2-3; D may be TRBD2 (6 bases). This TCR derives from a boy aged 5-17 years in good health and CMV-seronegative. Sequencing was carried out using PBMCs. The CDR3 here is CASSLVPLYGTFLF. The CDR3 nucleotides read TGTGCCAGCAGCTTGGTTCCTTTATACGGGACTTTTCTTTTT. The full variable domain, rest sourced from reference TRBV5-8 and TRBJ2-3, is EAGVTQSPTHLIKTRGQQATLRCSPISGHTSVYWYQQALGLGLQFLLWYDEGEERNRGNFPPRFSGRQFPNYSSELNVNALELEDSALYLCASSLVPLYGTFLFGPGTRLTVL.